This T cell receptor beta chain was sequenced in a study of cytomegalovirus exposure and HLA in healthy donors. Notes on the study in general: Most observed TCR sequences were rare, whereas some public TCRs were detected in many donors. Across donors, presence/absence analyses took sequencing depth to be roughly uniform. Common viral pathogens seemed, in a later analysis, to connect with several of the most significant clusters.

About this clone itself: The target antigen is unknown.

Trimming pared 0 bases from V and 1 base from J, leaving 15 bases between. The germline gives CDR1 SGHRS, CDR2 YFSETQ. The CDR3 covers 17 residues. Primers: 60 Vbeta forward and 13 Jbeta reverse. Method: immunoSEQ multiplex PCR; TCRdb's copy keeps in-frame clones and lacks some. The profile shows approximately 140,000 clones, over 60% of them singletons. The chain uses TRBV5-1 and TRBJ2-3, with D perhaps matching TRBD2 (6 bases). The sample was PBMCs. The TCR originated in a man in his forties or fifties in good health and CMV-seropositive. CDR3 region: CASSLVAGLVGTDTQYF. The CDR3 nucleotides are TGCGCCAGCAGCTTGGTGGCGGGGTTAGTAGGCACAGATACGCAGTATTTT.